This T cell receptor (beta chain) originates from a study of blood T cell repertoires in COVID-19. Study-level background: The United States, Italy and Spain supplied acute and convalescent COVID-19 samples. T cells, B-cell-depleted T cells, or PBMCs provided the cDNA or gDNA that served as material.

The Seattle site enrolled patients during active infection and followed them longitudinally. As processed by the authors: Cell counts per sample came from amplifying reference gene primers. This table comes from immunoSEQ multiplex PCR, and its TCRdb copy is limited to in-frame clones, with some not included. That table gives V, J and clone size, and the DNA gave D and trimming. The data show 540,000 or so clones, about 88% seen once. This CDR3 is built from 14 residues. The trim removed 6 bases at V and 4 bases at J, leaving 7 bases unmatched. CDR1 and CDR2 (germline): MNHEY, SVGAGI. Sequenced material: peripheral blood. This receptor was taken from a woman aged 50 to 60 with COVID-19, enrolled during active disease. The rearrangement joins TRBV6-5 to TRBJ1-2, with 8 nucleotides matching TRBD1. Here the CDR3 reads CASSSGTGVYGYTF. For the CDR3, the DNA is TGTGCCAGCAGCTCCGGGACAGGCGTCTATGGCTACACCTTC.